Presented here are 5 T cell receptor beta chains from one specimen sequenced in a study of cytomegalovirus exposure and HLA in healthy donors. The PCR contained 60 Vbeta and 13 Jbeta primers. Profiled with immunoSEQ multiplex PCR; TCRdb holds only in-frame clones, not every one. The sample comprises roughly 93,000 clones, around 67% of which are singletons, and 1.8% rests with the top ten. The sequenced sample was PBMCs. The receptors were gathered from a male donor in good health and CMV-seronegative.

This chain connects TRBV28 to TRBJ1-2, with TRBD1 identical over 8 bases. J gave up 7 bases and V 2 bases, and 12 bases lay outside the gene matches. The germline CDR1 and CDR2 sequences are MDHEN and SYDVKM. The CDR3 runs 16 residues. CDR3 protein: CASSLQGAGRMSGYTF. The DNA for the CDR3 is TGTGCCAGCAGTTTACAGGGGGCCGGAAGGATGAGTGGCTACACCTTC.

On this clone: One end of the junction fails to match germline, which may point to a read error. The chain joins TRBV9 to TRBJ2-7, with D possibly matching TRBD1 (6 bases). This CDR3 has 15 residues. Looked up from germline, CDR1 is SGDLS and CDR2 is YYNGEE. CDR3 residues: CTSSPGVLSSGEQYF. The CDR3 DNA reads TGTACCAGCAGCCCAGGGGTGCTAAGTAGTGGCGAGCAGTACTTC.

The chain couples TRBV6-5 to TRBJ1-2; unclear D gene. The CDR3 runs to 12 residues. Trimming shortened V by 6 bases and J by 6 bases, and 11 bases separated the two germline ends. CDR1 is MNHEY, CDR2 SVGAGI, per germline. CDR3 nucleotide sequence: TGTGCCAGCAGCCAACCTAGACATGGCTACACCTTC. Translation: CASSQPRHGYTF.

This chain links TRBV28 with TRBJ2-2; 13 bases line up with TRBD2. CDR1 MDHEN and CDR2 SYDVKM come from the germline V gene. The CDR3 runs to 14 residues. The CDR3 DNA sequence: TGTGCAGCAGGACTAGCGGGAGTCACCGGGGAGCTGTTTTTT. It specifies CAAGLAGVTGELFF.

This clone was observed a few times. This sequence joins TRBV29-1 and TRBJ2-5; D is possibly TRBD2 (6 bases). Trimming removed 5 bases from V and 1 base from J, with 29 bases in between. Germline V lookup: CDR1 SQVTM, CDR2 ANQGSEA. The CDR3 is made up of 19 amino acids. CDR3 DNA: TGCAGCGTTCCACTCCCATCGGCCCTTAGGGAGGATTTCCAAGAGACCCAGTACTTC. Translation gives CSVPLPSALREDFQETQYF.